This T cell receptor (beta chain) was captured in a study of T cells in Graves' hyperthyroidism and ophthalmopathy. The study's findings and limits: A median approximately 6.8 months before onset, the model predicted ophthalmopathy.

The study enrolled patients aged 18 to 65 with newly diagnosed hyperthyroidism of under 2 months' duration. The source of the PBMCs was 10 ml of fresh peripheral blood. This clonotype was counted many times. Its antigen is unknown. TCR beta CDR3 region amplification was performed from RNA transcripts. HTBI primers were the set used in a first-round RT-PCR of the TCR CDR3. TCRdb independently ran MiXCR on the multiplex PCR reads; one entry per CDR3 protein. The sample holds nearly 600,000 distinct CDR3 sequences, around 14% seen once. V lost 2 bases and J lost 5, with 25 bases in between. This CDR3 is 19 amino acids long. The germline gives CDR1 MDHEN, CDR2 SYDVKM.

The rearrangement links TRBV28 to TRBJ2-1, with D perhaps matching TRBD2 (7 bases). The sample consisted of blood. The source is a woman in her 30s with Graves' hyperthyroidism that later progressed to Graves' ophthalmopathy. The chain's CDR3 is CASSLLRGADRGLDNEQFF. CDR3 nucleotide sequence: TGTGCCAGCAGTTTACTTCGGGGGGCAGACAGAGGATTGGACAATGAGCAGTTCTTC.